This TCR beta chain was identified in a study of shared clonotypes between healthy human individuals. In the study overall: Donors consisted of two women and a few men between 18 and 49. General study results and limits: Around 4.7% of naive CD4 clonotypes were shared across a few donors.

Each donor was a Caucasian adult residing in Nashville, Tennessee. Both subsets, CD45RA+ naive and CD45RA-negative memory, were split from the CD4+ cells. Concerning this clone itself: Its specificity is unknown.

The CDR3 is 15 amino acids. Trimming removed 6 bases at V and 3 bases at J, with 18 bases between. CDR1 and CDR2 (germline): KGHSH, LQKENI. Clones were read by immunoSEQ multiplex PCR, and TCRdb kept only the in-frame ones, dropping some. The sample shows roughly 2.2 million clones, 92% of them seen only once. J is TRBJ2-7 and V is TRBV18; the D call may be TRBD1 or TRBD2 (5 bases each). Sequenced sample: naive CD4+ T cells from PBMCs. Sample subset: CD45RA+ positively selected. This TCR derives from a man younger than 35 in good health. Some clones in this sample may be carry-over from other donors' samples. The CDR3 sequence is CASSRNRDPFYEQYF. CDR3 bases: TGTGCCAGCTCCCGCAACCGGGACCCCTTCTACGAGCAGTACTTC.